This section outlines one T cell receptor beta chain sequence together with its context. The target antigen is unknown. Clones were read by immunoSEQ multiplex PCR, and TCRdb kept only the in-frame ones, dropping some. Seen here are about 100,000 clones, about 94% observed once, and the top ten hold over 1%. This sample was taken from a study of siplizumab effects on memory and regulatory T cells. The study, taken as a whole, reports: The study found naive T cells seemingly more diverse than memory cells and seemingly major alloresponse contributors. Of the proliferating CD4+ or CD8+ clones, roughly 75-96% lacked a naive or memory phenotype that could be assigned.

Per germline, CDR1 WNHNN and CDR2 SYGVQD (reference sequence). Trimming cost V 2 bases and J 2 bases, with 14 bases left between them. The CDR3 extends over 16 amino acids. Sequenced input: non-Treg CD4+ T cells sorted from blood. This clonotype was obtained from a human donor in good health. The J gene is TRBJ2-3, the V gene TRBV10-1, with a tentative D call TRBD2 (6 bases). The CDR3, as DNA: TGCGCCAGCAGTGAGACCGGGACTGGAGACACAGATACGCAGTATTTT. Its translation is CASSETGTGDTDTQYF.